This T cell receptor (beta chain) was identified in a study of OX40 agonist ivuxolimab in advanced cancers. Study-level information: The dose of intravenous ivuxolimab that patients received every 2 weeks ranged from 0.01 to 10 mg/kg. Three patients got partial responses; one had hepatocellular carcinoma and two had cutaneous melanoma. Participants averaged approximately 60 years of age (range 23 to 79) and were around 80% male.

The CDR3 sequence is 15 residues long. Germline V gene sequence: CDR1 SGDLS, CDR2 YYNGEE. Germline trimming cut 0 bases from V and 4 bases from J; bases unmatched to any gene: 2. The method was immunoSEQ multiplex PCR; TCRdb's version includes in-frame clones alone and lacks a portion of them. Among approximately 77,000 clones listed, about 91% were seen once. This rearrangement joins TRBV9 to TRBJ2-1; TRBD2 agrees at 9 bases. Material: CD4+ or CD8+ T cells sorted from blood, obtained in a trial of the OX40 agonist ivuxolimab. The TCR originated in an adult with an advanced solid tumor such as melanoma, head and neck, liver or kidney cancer. The CDR3 DNA reads TGTGCCAGCAGCGTAGGACTAGCGGAGTACAATGAGCAGTTCTTC. This translates into CASSVGLAEYNEQFF.